A single sample gave rise to the 9 T cell receptor beta chains below, sequenced in a study of blood T cells in healthy people across ages. Combining a sample-barcoded 5' primer with a J-beta primer mix, a second PCR ran for roughly 7 to 12 cycles. TCRdb used MiXCR to reprocess the 5' RACE reads, holding one entry per CDR3 protein. The sample has hundreds of thousands of distinct CDR3 sequences; 46% are singletons. The sequenced sample consisted of blood. The receptors originated from an elderly man in good health.

In this sample, this clonotype turned up a few times. This sequence joins TRBV5-6 and TRBJ2-5, with 7 positions matching TRBD1. CDR3 length: 14 residues. V gave up 6 bases and J gave up 5 bases; unmatched junction bases: 10. CDR1 and CDR2 from the germline V gene are SGHDT and YYEEEE. The CDR3 spells CASNLWAQGETQYF. The CDR3 DNA follows: TGTGCCAGCAATCTGTGGGCACAGGGGGAGACCCAGTACTTC.

J is TRBJ2-3 and V is TRBV29-1; D may be TRBD2 (7 bases). The CDR3 is made up of 14 amino acids. Germline CDR1 is SQVTM and CDR2 is ANQGSEA. Trimming left V 6 bases short and J 0 bases short, with 13 bases between. The CDR3 sequence is CSVGGQQSTDTQYF. CDR3 coding DNA: TGCAGCGTCGGGGGGCAGCAGAGCACAGATACGCAGTATTTT.

V is TRBV6-5 and J is TRBJ1-5, with TRBD1 identical over 7 bases. This CDR3 spans 17 amino acids. Germline V gene sequence: CDR1 MNHEY, CDR2 SVGAGI. V shed 0 bases and J 0 bases; nucleotides not matched to a gene: 5. CDR3 nucleotide sequence: TGTGCCAGCAGTTACTCAGGGGGCCGGGATAGCAATCAGCCCCAGCATTTT. It encodes CASSYSGGRDSNQPQHF.

This chain links TRBV7-2 with TRBJ2-7; 10 positions agree with TRBD1. The CDR3 has 15 residues. J was trimmed by 3 bases and V by 5 bases; bases with no gene match: 7. Germline V gene data show CDR1 as SGHTA and CDR2 as FQGNSA. The CDR3 coding sequence is TGTGCCAGCAGCCCGAGGACAGGGGGAAACTACGAGCAGTACTTC. Residues: CASSPRTGGNYEQYF.

This clonotype was seen a handful of times. This chain connects TRBV13 to TRBJ2-4, with no clear D. This CDR3 region has 14 residues. Per germline, CDR1 PRHDT and CDR2 FYEKMQ (reference sequence). Trimming cost V 8 bases and J 0 bases, with 11 bases left between them. CDR3 loop: CASREAGAKNIQYF. As DNA, the CDR3 is TGTGCCAGCCGAGAAGCCGGAGCCAAAAACATTCAGTACTTC.

In this sample, this clonotype turned up a few times. The chain joins TRBV28 to TRBJ2-7; a weak D match, TRBD1 (6 bases). Germline CDR1 is MDHEN and CDR2 is SYDVKM. V shed 6 bases and J shed 1 base, with 16 bases lying between them. The CDR3 contains 15 residues. CDR3 DNA sequence: TGTGCCAGCAGGGAACAGGGAGCCTCATCCTACGAGCAGTACTTC. Translation gives CASREQGASSYEQYF.

This clonotype has at least ten counts. This sequence joins TRBV27 and TRBJ2-5; D tentatively fits TRBD1 or TRBD2 (5 bases each). Germline V CDR1 and CDR2: MNHEY, SMNVEV (reference sequence). V was trimmed by 2 bases and J by 5 bases, leaving 15 bases between them. The CDR3 is 15 amino acids. This CDR3 is CASSLVWGIRETQYF. In DNA form, the CDR3 reads TGTGCCAGCAGTTTAGTCTGGGGGATCAGGGAGACCCAGTACTTC.

The CDR3 loop reads CASSRQREWRFF. CDR3 nucleotides: TGTGCCAGCAGCCGACAACGGGAGTGGCGGTTCTTC. The rearrangement links TRBV7-8 to TRBJ2-1; D is possibly TRBD2 (6 bases). Looked up from germline, CDR1 is SGHVS and CDR2 is FQNEAQ. The CDR3 length is 12 residues. V was shortened by 5 bases and J by 15 bases, with 17 bases between the two germline ends.

The rearrangement joins TRBV20-1 to TRBJ1-5; D remains ambiguous. CDR3 length: 13 amino acids. Trimming pared 3 bases from V and 3 bases from J, leaving 9 bases between. CDR1 and CDR2 (germline): DFQATT, SNEGSKA (reference sequence). CDR3 nucleotide sequence: TGCAGTGCTAGCCGCGGCCCCAATCAGCCCCAGCATTTT. Protein product: CSASRGPNQPQHF.